The 31 T cell receptor beta chains given below trace back to one sample, sequenced in a study of blood T cell repertoires in COVID-19. The protocol was immunoSEQ multiplex PCR, while the TCRdb copy is restricted to in-frame clones and leaves out a portion. The data show roughly 150,000 clones, 70% to 90% seen once. Sequenced: peripheral blood. The source is a woman in her forties or fifties with COVID-19, enrolled during active disease.

The chain links TRBV24-1 to TRBJ2-3; 11 bases map to TRBD1. The CDR3 contains 17 residues. Unmatched junction bases numbered 9, after V lost 4 bases and J lost 4 bases. The V gene's germline CDR1 is KGHDR and CDR2 SFDVKD. Here the CDR3 reads CATSDPGQGAGADTQYF. The CDR3 DNA reads TGTGCCACCAGTGACCCCGGACAGGGGGCGGGGGCAGATACGCAGTATTTT.

The chain couples TRBV10-3 to TRBJ2-5, with TRBD1 identical over 7 bases. CDR3 size: 13 residues. Germline CDR1 is ENHRY and CDR2 is SYGVKD. Trimming took 5 bases from V and 5 from J; bases not matched to a gene: 5. The DNA for the CDR3 is TGTGCCATCAGTACCGACAGGGTTGAGACCCAGTACTTC. Its translation is CAISTDRVETQYF.

The chain employs TRBV12-5 and TRBJ2-3, with 8 bases matching TRBD1. The V gene end was trimmed by 1 base and the J gene end by 2 bases; junction bases not matched to a gene: 8. Germline CDR1 is LGHNT and CDR2 is FRNRAP. The CDR3 spans 17 residues. The CDR3 DNA follows: TGTGCTAGTGGTTTGGAACAGGGGGAATACCACACAGATACGCAGTATTTT. Protein sequence: CASGLEQGEYHTDTQYF.

This chain joins TRBV7-9 and TRBJ2-3, with 12 bases identical to TRBD2. This CDR3 region has 16 residues. Germline V gene data show CDR1 as SEHNR and CDR2 as FQNEAQ (reference sequence). The V gene end was trimmed by 6 bases and the J gene end by 6 bases; junction bases not matched to a gene: 10. This CDR3 is CASSSTSGGLGDTQYF. The CDR3, as DNA: TGTGCCAGCAGTTCTACTAGCGGGGGGCTAGGCGATACGCAGTATTTT.

The chain employs TRBV7-9 and TRBJ2-5; possible D gene TRBD1, 6 bases. CDR1 is SEHNR, CDR2 FQNEAQ, per germline (reference sequence). V was pared by 7 bases and J by 6 bases, with 9 bases between. The CDR3 length is 11 residues. CDR3 DNA: TGTGCCAGCAAGGGGGTCAAGACCCAGTACTTC. It encodes CASKGVKTQYF.

The chain couples TRBV5-1 to TRBJ2-5; D is possibly TRBD2 (5 bases). Germline V gene lookup returns CDR1 SGHRS and CDR2 YFSETQ. This CDR3 has 13 residues. V lost 7 bases, J lost 5 bases, and 15 bases lay in between. Here the CDR3 DNA reads TGCGCCAGCTGGAGTACGGGGTCGGAGACCCAGTACTTC. Amino acids: CASWSTGSETQYF.

The J gene is TRBJ1-1, the V gene TRBV10-2; no definite D call. Germline CDR1 reads WSHSY; CDR2 reads SAAADI. Trimming removed 3 bases at V and 3 bases at J, with 8 bases between. This CDR3 contains 13 residues. CDR3 DNA: TGCGCCAGCAGTGATTACTTATACACTGAAGCTTTCTTT. As protein: CASSDYLYTEAFF.

This clone was picked up one time. The chain has TRBV6-5 and TRBJ2-7, with 10 bases that match TRBD1. This CDR3 comprises 15 residues. Germline V gene sequence: CDR1 MNHEY, CDR2 SVGAGI. Trimming cost V 6 bases and J 2 bases; bases outside gene matches: 7. CDR3 coding DNA: TGTGCCAGCAGCCTCCGGGACAGGGGCCCCTACGAGCAGTACTTC. Encoded protein: CASSLRDRGPYEQYF.

This clone was counted only a few times. The chain joins TRBV18 to TRBJ2-7; D call uncertain. Germline lookup yields CDR1 KGHSH and CDR2 LQKENI. The CDR3 has 15 amino acids. V was trimmed by 2 bases and J by 2 bases, leaving 13 bases between them. The CDR3 DNA reads TGTGCCAGCTCACCAGAGGCAAGGCAAGCCTACGAGCAGTACTTC. It specifies CASSPEARQAYEQYF.

The table lists this clone with a count of one. The J gene is TRBJ1-1, the V gene TRBV9; D gene ambiguous. The CDR3 totals 15 residues. The germline gives CDR1 SGDLS, CDR2 YYNGEE. Trimming stripped 0 bases from V and 0 bases from J, with 9 bases between. The CDR3, as DNA: TGTGCCAGCAGCGTAGGGCCAGAAATGAACACTGAAGCTTTCTTT. Protein product: CASSVGPEMNTEAFF.

The chain uses TRBV4-1 and TRBJ2-2; 9 bases line up with TRBD1. Germline CDR1 and CDR2: MGHRA and YSYEKL. CDR3 length equals 14 residues. V shed 10 bases, J shed 4 bases, and the junction held 7 bases outside the gene matches. CDR3 in DNA: TGCGCCACCCGGGGGGACAGGGTCACCGGGGAGCTGTTTTTT. Translation: CATRGDRVTGELFF.

The chain links TRBV6-5 to TRBJ1-6, with 10 bases identical to TRBD1. The germline gives CDR1 MNHEY, CDR2 SVGAGI. The V and J ends lost 8 bases and 10 bases, in that order; junction bases with no gene match: 5. The CDR3 loop spans 13 amino acids. This chain's CDR3 is CASGGTGVSPLHF. DNA for the CDR3: TGTGCCAGCGGAGGGACAGGGGTATCACCCCTCCACTTT.

J is TRBJ1-6 and V is TRBV7-2; tentatively, D is TRBD1 (5 bases). Trimming removed 4 bases from V and 2 bases from J, with 9 bases in between. The V gene's germline CDR1 is SGHTA and CDR2 FQGNSA. The CDR3 covers 15 residues. This CDR3 is CASSSRQTYNSPLHF. CDR3 bases: TGTGCCAGCAGCTCACGACAGACCTATAATTCACCCCTCCACTTT.

The chain links TRBV25-1 to TRBJ1-2; 8 bases agree with TRBD1. Trimming cost V 8 bases and J 2 bases; bases outside gene matches: 7. Looked up from germline, CDR1 is MGHDK and CDR2 is SYGVNS. The CDR3 loop spans 14 amino acids. CDR3 sequence reads: CASSRTGQNYGYTF. CDR3 in DNA: TGTGCCAGCTCCCGGACAGGGCAAAACTATGGCTACACCTTC.

The V call is TRBV5-4, the J call TRBJ2-1, with 7 bases matching TRBD1. V was pared by 0 bases and J by 3 bases, with 3 bases of the junction left unmatched. CDR1 and CDR2 from the germline V gene are SGHNT and YYREEE (reference sequence). The CDR3 has 15 amino acids. CDR3 residues: CASSLEGGVYNEQFF. The CDR3 nucleotides read TGTGCCAGCAGCTTGGAAGGGGGCGTCTACAATGAGCAGTTCTTC.

J is TRBJ1-5 and V is TRBV24-1; D is unclear. Trimming cost V 4 bases and J 9 bases, with 9 bases left between them. The germline V gene encodes CDR1 KGHDR and CDR2 SFDVKD. This CDR3 is built from 12 residues. The CDR3 DNA follows: TGTGCCACCAGTGAGTACAATGGGCCCCAGCATTTT. The encoded protein is CATSEYNGPQHF.

The table lists this clone with a count of one. The CDR3 here is CASSLTRAGGIETQYF. The CDR3 DNA sequence: TGTGCCAGCAGCTTAACGAGGGCAGGGGGGATAGAGACCCAGTACTTC. This chain connects TRBV7-3 to TRBJ2-5; maybe TRBD1 (7 bases). Trimming left V 0 bases short and J 4 bases short, with 15 bases between. The CDR3 spans 16 residues. Germline V lookup: CDR1 SGHTA, CDR2 FQGTGA.

The chain carries TRBV7-8 and TRBJ2-3, with D possibly being TRBD2 (7 bases). Trimming left V 5 bases short and J 2 bases short, with 23 bases between. The V gene's germline CDR1 is SGHVS and CDR2 FQNEAQ. This CDR3 comprises 18 residues. The CDR3 loop reads CASSNPLVGGRNTDTQYF. The CDR3 DNA reads TGTGCCAGCAGCAACCCCTTGGTCGGGGGGCGTAACACAGATACGCAGTATTTT. Filled out from reference TRBV7-8 and TRBJ2-3, the complete variable domain reads GAGVSQSPRYKVAKRGQDVALRCDPISGHVSLFWYQQALGQGPEFLTYFQNEAQLDKSGLPSDRFFAERPEGSVSTLKIQRTQQEDSAVYLCASSNPLVGGRNTDTQYFGPGTRLTVL.

The rearrangement links TRBV10-2 to TRBJ2-1; 10 bases are a match to TRBD2. There are 15 residues in the CDR3. The germline V gene encodes CDR1 WSHSY and CDR2 SAAADI. V lost 3 bases, J lost 9 bases, and 8 bases stayed unmatched. The CDR3 loop reads CASSDAKRGGAEQFF. The CDR3 region has the DNA TGCGCCAGCAGTGATGCGAAGCGGGGGGGCGCTGAGCAGTTCTTC.

This chain joins TRBV6-6 and TRBJ1-1, with D possibly matching TRBD1 (5 bases). The V gene's germline CDR1 is MNHNY and CDR2 SVGAGI (reference sequence). The CDR3 is made up of 13 amino acids. V lost 8 bases and J lost 3, with 13 bases in between. CDR3 nucleotides: TGTGCCAGCGGCTTAGTCAGGGACACTGAAGCTTTCTTT. Translation gives CASGLVRDTEAFF.

V and J are TRBV6-5 and TRBJ1-6; D is unresolved. Deletions cut 5 bases from V and 2 bases from J, with 10 bases between. The CDR3 runs 15 residues. Germline V lookup: CDR1 MNHEY, CDR2 SVGAGI. The CDR3 region has the DNA TGTGCCAGCAGTCCCGGGATACCCTATAATTCACCCCTCCACTTT. Amino acids: CASSPGIPYNSPLHF.

This chain uses TRBV10-3 with TRBJ2-3; 8 bases align to TRBD2. From germline, CDR1 is ENHRY and CDR2 SYGVKD. CDR3 length equals 15 residues. V shed 11 bases and J 1 base; nucleotides not matched to a gene: 11. The CDR3 reads CAEPTSEGGTDTQYF. The CDR3, as DNA: TGTGCCGAGCCGACTAGCGAGGGGGGCACAGATACGCAGTATTTT.

This clone turned up a few times. This chain connects TRBV12-3 or TRBV12-4 to TRBJ1-3; D remains unclear. The V gene lost 8 bases and the J gene lost 2 bases, with 7 bases spanning the gap. The CDR3 totals 12 residues. The CDR3: CASPPAGNTIYF. CDR3 DNA: TGTGCCAGCCCCCCAGCTGGAAACACCATATATTTT.

The table lists this clone with a few counts. The chain employs TRBV19 and TRBJ2-7; 10 bases match TRBD2. Germline loops: CDR1 LNHDA, CDR2 SQIVND (reference sequence). V shed 2 bases, J shed 7 bases, and the junction held 14 bases outside the gene matches. CDR3 length equals 17 residues. This CDR3 reads CASSITLPPSGGNEQYF. The CDR3 DNA is TGTGCCAGTAGTATAACCTTACCTCCTAGCGGGGGTAATGAGCAGTACTTC.

The V call is TRBV19, the J call TRBJ2-3; D is uncertain. CDR3 size: 14 residues. V lost 1 base and J lost 0, with 5 bases in between. Looked up from germline, CDR1 is LNHDA and CDR2 is SQIVND (reference sequence). The CDR3 DNA follows: TGTGCCAGTAGTATAGTGGCTAGCACAGATACGCAGTATTTT. Translating it yields CASSIVASTDTQYF.

The chain links TRBV11-1 to TRBJ2-1, with D possibly TRBD1 on 5 matching bases. Germline V gene sequence: CDR1 SGHAT, CDR2 FQDESV (reference sequence). Trimming removed 5 bases from V and 0 bases from J, with 11 bases in between. The CDR3 spans 15 residues. CDR3 amino acids: CASSTRQSSYNEQFF. DNA for the CDR3: TGTGCCAGCAGCACCCGACAGAGCTCCTACAATGAGCAGTTCTTC. The full variable domain, in which reference TRBV11-1 and TRBJ2-1 provide the parts outside the CDR3, is EAEVAQSPRYKITEKSQAVAFWCDPISGHATLYWYRQILGQGPELLVQFQDESVVDDSQLPKDRFSAERLKGVDSTLKIQPAELGDSAMYLCASSTRQSSYNEQFFGPGTRLTVL.

There are a few counts of this clone. The chain links TRBV2 to TRBJ1-1; D perhaps matches TRBD1 (5 bases). Trimming took 8 bases from V and 3 from J, leaving 10 bases between them. The germline gives CDR1 SNHLY, CDR2 FYNNEI. The CDR3 has 12 residues. CDR3 sequence reads: CASGRDHTEAFF. The CDR3 DNA reads as TGTGCCAGCGGGAGGGACCACACTGAAGCTTTCTTT. The complete variable domain, with remaining parts taken from reference TRBV2 and TRBJ1-1, reads EPEVTQTPSHQVTQMGQEVILRCVPISNHLYFYWYRQILGQKVEFLVSFYNNEISEKSEIFDDQFSVERPDGSNFTLKIRSTKLEDSAMYFCASGRDHTEAFFGQGTRLTVV.

The V call is TRBV4-3, the J call TRBJ1-2; D unclear. This CDR3 spans 17 amino acids. CDR1 and CDR2 from the germline V gene are LGHNA and YSLEER. V lost 2 bases and J 8 bases, leaving 24 bases between the germline ends. The CDR3 DNA is TGCGCCAGCAGCCAATGGGTCACAGAGGGAACATCCGGGGGCTACACCTTC. Its translation: CASSQWVTEGTSGGYTF.

This clone is a singleton in its sample. The CDR3: CASSQVTSGEQYF. The CDR3 nucleotides read TGTGCCAGCAGCCAAGTGACTAGCGGCGAGCAGTACTTC. The chain couples TRBV3-1 (or the pseudogene TRBV3-2) to TRBJ2-7, with 9 bases aligning to TRBD2. CDR3 size: 13 residues. CDR1 is LGHDT, CDR2 YNNKEL, per germline (reference sequence). V lost 1 base, J lost 6 bases, and 1 base stayed unmatched.

This chain's CDR3 is CASSLSGMGLPSNYGYTF. CDR3 DNA: TGTGCCAGCAGTTTATCCGGGATGGGGTTGCCGTCTAACTATGGCTACACCTTC. The rearrangement links TRBV28 to TRBJ1-2; D gene ambiguous. The CDR3 is 18 amino acids. Germline V gene data show CDR1 as MDHEN and CDR2 as SYDVKM. Between the trimmed V and J ends, which lost 1 base and 0 bases, there was a span of 18 bases.

On this clone: The germline gene is not matched at one end of the junction; a read error may be the cause. J is TRBJ1-2 and V is TRBV7-2; the D gene is possibly TRBD1 (6 bases). Per germline, CDR1 SGHTA and CDR2 FQGNSA. The CDR3 spans 14 residues. The CDR3 loop reads CASSLEGWGGRPHF. CDR3 nucleotide sequence: TGTGCCAGCAGCTTAGAGGGTTGGGGGGGCCGCCCCCATTTC. The full variable domain, completed using reference TRBV7-2 and TRBJ1-2, is GAGVSQSPSNKVTEKGKDVELRCDPISGHTALYWYRQSLGQGLEFLIYFQGNSAPDKSGLPSDRFSAERTGGSVSTLTIQRTQQEDSAVYLCASSLEGWGGRPHFGSGTRLTVV.